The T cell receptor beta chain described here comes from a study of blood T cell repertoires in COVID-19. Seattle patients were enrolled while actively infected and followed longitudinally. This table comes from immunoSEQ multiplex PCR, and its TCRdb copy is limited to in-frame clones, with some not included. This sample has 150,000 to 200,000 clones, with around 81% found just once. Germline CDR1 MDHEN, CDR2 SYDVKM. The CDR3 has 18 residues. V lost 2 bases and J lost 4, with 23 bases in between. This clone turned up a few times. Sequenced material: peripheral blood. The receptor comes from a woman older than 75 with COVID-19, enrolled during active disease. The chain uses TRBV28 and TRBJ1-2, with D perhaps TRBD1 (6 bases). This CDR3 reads CASSLIYRSRGRVYGYTF. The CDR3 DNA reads TGTGCCAGCAGTTTAATCTATAGGAGCAGGGGAAGGGTCTATGGCTACACCTTC.